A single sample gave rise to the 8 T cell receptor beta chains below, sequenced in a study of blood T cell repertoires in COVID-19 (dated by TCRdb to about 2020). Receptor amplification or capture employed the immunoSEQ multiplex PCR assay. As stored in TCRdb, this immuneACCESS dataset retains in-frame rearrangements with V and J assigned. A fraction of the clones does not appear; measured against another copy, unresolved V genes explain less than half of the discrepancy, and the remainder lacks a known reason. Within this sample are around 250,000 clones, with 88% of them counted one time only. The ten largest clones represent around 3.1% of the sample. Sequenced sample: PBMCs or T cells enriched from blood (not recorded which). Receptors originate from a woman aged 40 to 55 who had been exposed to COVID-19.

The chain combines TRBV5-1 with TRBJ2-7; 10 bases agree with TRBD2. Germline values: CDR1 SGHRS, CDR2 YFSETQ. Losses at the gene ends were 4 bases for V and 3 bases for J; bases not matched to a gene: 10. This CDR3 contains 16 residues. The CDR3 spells CASSPNSGGPLYEQYF. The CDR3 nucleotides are TGCGCCAGCAGCCCCAATAGCGGGGGGCCACTCTACGAGCAGTACTTC.

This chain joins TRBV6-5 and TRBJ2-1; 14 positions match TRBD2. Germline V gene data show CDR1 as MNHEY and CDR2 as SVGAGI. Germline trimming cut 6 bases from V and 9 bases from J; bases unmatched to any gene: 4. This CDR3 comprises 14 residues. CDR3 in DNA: TGTGCCAGCAGGGGGACTAGCGGGAGTATTGAGCAGTTCTTC. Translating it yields CASRGTSGSIEQFF.

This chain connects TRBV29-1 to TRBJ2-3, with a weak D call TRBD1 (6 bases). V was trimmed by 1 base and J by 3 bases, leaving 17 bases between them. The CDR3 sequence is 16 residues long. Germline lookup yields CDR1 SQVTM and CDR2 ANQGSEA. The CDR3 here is CSVEGLQGMGTDTQYF. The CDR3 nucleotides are TGCAGCGTTGAAGGCTTACAGGGTATGGGAACAGATACGCAGTATTTT.

CDR3 amino acids: CASRNLGGAGTEAFF. The CDR3 nucleotides are TGTGCCAGTAGGAACCTAGGGGGGGCTGGGACTGAAGCTTTCTTT. This sequence joins TRBV19 and TRBJ1-1, with D perhaps matching TRBD1 (6 bases). Trimming removed 6 bases from V and 5 bases from J, with 19 bases in between. The germline V gene has CDR1 LNHDA and CDR2 SQIVND (reference sequence). This CDR3 contains 15 residues.

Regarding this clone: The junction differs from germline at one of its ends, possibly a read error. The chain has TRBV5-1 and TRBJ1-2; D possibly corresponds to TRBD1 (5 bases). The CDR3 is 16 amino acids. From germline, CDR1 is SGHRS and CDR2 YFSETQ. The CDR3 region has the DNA TGTGCCAGCAGCTTGGCCTCGGCAGGGAAACTCTATGGCTACACCTTC. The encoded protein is CASSLASAGKLYGYTF.

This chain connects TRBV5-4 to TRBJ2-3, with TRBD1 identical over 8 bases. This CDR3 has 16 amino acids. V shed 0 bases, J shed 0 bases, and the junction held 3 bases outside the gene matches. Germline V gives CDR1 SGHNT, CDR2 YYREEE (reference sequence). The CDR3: CASSLGQGISTDTQYF. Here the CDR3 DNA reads TGTGCCAGCAGCTTGGGACAGGGGATCAGCACAGATACGCAGTATTTT. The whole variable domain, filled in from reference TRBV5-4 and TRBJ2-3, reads ETGVTQSPTHLIKTRGQQVTLRCSSQSGHNTVSWYQQALGQGPQFIFQYYREEENGRGNFPPRFSGLQFPNYSSELNVNALELDDSALYLCASSLGQGISTDTQYFGPGTRLTVL.

The CDR3 DNA is TGTGCCAGCAGTTACGAGGCAGGGGGTACCTTTCGCTACGAGCAGTACTTC. Its protein product is CASSYEAGGTFRYEQYF. The chain joins TRBV6-2 or TRBV6-3 to TRBJ2-7; TRBD1 matches 7 bases. Germline values: CDR1 MNHEY, CDR2 SVGEGT. The ends lost 2 bases at V and 3 bases at J; junction bases unmatched: 13. The CDR3 loop spans 17 amino acids.

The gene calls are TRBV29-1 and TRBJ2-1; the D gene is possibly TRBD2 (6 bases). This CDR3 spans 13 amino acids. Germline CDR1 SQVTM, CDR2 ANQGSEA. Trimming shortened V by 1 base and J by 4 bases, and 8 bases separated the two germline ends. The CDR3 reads CSVEGGVYNEQFF. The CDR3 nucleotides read TGCAGCGTTGAAGGGGGGGTTTACAATGAGCAGTTCTTC.